The 9 T cell receptor beta chains below were found in one sample sequenced in a study. MiXCR, run by TCRdb on the 5' RACE reads, gives a single entry per CDR3 protein. The sample includes roughly 69,000 distinct CDR3 sequences, approximately 22% of them seen just once. Sequenced: memory CD4+ T cells sorted from a lymph node. Documented subset: memory CD4+ T cells, CD4+CD45RO+CD25-. The source is a female donor with breast cancer.

This clonotype was seen a single time. Relative to the germline gene, one junction end is altered; a read error may explain this. The V call is TRBV18, the J call TRBJ2-2; possible D gene TRBD2, 6 bases. Germline loops: CDR1 KGHSH, CDR2 LQKENI. This CDR3 has 15 residues. CDR3 nucleotide sequence: TGTGCCAGCTCACCGTTAGCGGCGAACACCGGGGAGCTGTCTTTT. It specifies CASSPLAANTGELSF.

Only a few counts were recorded for this clonotype. The rearrangement uses TRBV20-1 and TRBJ2-3; weak D call: TRBD2 (6 bases). The germline V and J ends were trimmed by 0 bases and 2 bases, with 15 bases remaining between them. The germline gives CDR1 DFQATT, CDR2 SNEGSKA (reference sequence). This CDR3 contains 16 residues. CDR3 DNA sequence: TGCAGTGCTAGAGATACCGGGGAGGCATTCACAGATACGCAGTATTTT. This gives the protein CSARDTGEAFTDTQYF.

The chain recombines TRBV2 with TRBJ2-5; D gene ambiguous. The CDR3 covers 14 residues. In germline, CDR1 is SNHLY, CDR2 FYNNEI. The ends were cut back, 5 bases at V and 1 base at J, with 11 bases in the middle. DNA of the CDR3: TGTGCCAGCAGTTTTAGCAGAGTCCAAGAGACCCAGTACTTC. Amino acids: CASSFSRVQETQYF.

The chain combines TRBV6-2 or TRBV6-3 with TRBJ2-1; a weak D match, TRBD2 (6 bases). This CDR3 spans 14 amino acids. Germline CDR1 reads MNHEY; CDR2 reads SVGEGT. Trimming removed 1 base from V and 9 bases from J, with 13 bases in between. The CDR3 bases are TGTGCCAGCAGTTACTGGGACTCCCGGGGTGAGCAGTTCTTC. Protein product: CASSYWDSRGEQFF.

The chain is built from TRBV7-7 and TRBJ1-1; a weak D match, TRBD1 (6 bases). This CDR3 comprises 14 residues. The V gene's germline CDR1 is SSHAT and CDR2 FNYEAQ (reference sequence). CDR3 sequence reads: CASGFNYREPEAFF. CDR3 nucleotides: TGTGCTAGCGGATTCAATTACAGGGAACCTGAAGCTTTCTTT.

This clonotype was detected only a few times. The V call is TRBV6-5, the J call TRBJ1-2; D is possibly TRBD1 (6 bases). The germline CDR1 and CDR2 sequences are MNHEY and SVGAGI. With 0 bases removed from V and 5 bases from J, the gap between germline ends came to 16 bases. The CDR3 contains 16 residues. The CDR3 reads CASSYSNDRSYYGYTF. In nucleotides, the CDR3 is TGTGCCAGCAGTTACTCGAACGACAGGTCTTATTATGGCTACACCTTC.

The chain combines TRBV5-1 with TRBJ2-1; no clear D. Germline V gene lookup returns CDR1 SGHRS and CDR2 YFSETQ. CDR3 length: 14 amino acids. Trimming took 6 bases from V and 0 from J, leaving 10 bases between them. The CDR3 sequence is CASNTPSSYNEQFF. The CDR3 DNA is TGCGCCAGCAATACACCGAGCTCCTACAATGAGCAGTTCTTC.

The sample holds many counts of this clonotype. The chain uses TRBV7-8 and TRBJ2-5; 10 nucleotides agree with TRBD2. The V gene's germline CDR1 is SGHVS and CDR2 FQNEAQ. The CDR3 is 16 residues long. V shed 3 bases and J 0 bases; nucleotides not matched to a gene: 4. The CDR3 protein is CASSFLSGRDQETQYF. CDR3 DNA sequence: TGTGCCAGCAGCTTCCTCAGCGGGAGGGACCAAGAGACCCAGTACTTC. The full variable domain, its missing parts supplied by reference TRBV7-8 and TRBJ2-5, is GAGVSQSPRYKVAKRGQDVALRCDPISGHVSLFWYQQALGQGPEFLTYFQNEAQLDKSGLPSDRFFAERPEGSVSTLKIQRTQQEDSAVYLCASSFLSGRDQETQYFGPGTRLLVL.

To note about this clonotype: This may come from a read error, since a much larger clone is one base off. This rearrangement joins TRBV7-7 to TRBJ2-1, with D unclear. Germline loops: CDR1 SSHAT, CDR2 FNYEAQ (reference sequence). The CDR3 is 13 amino acids. CDR3 residues: CASSEEPVTERFF. Written as DNA, the CDR3 is TGTGCTAGCAGCGAGGAACCGGTAACTGAGCGGTTCTTC.